These T cell receptor beta chains were read from a single sample in a study of T-cell reconstitution after alpha-beta-depleted transplantation in children. TCRdb reprocessed the PCR reads via MiXCR and lists one record per CDR3 protein. The repertoire holds 98,000 or so distinct CDR3 sequences, with under 25% as singletons. Here the sequenced sample was PBMCs, taken before TCRalphabeta/CD19-depleted stem cell transplant. Receptor source: a boy aged 2 to 10 with acute lymphoblastic leukemia, due to receive a stem cell transplant. The CDR3 runs from the conserved cysteine through the conserved F or W. The D gene is left open where the match is weak. Size tells how often a clone was seen (once, few, many) or the class of an expanded clone, and some rows leave it out.

d_call	cdr3_length	clone_size	v_call	j_call	cdr3_aa	cdr3_nt
-	12	few	TRBV20-1	TRBJ2-1	CSARDFRSEQFF	TGCAGTGCTAGAGATTTTCGTTCGGAGCAGTTCTTC
-	13	few	TRBV19	TRBJ1-5	CASSLADNQPQHF	TGTGCCAGTAGTTTGGCAGATAATCAGCCCCAGCATTTT
-	13	few	TRBV4-3	TRBJ2-2	CASSQDSVGELFF	TGCGCCAGCAGCCAAGACTCGGTCGGGGAGCTGTTTTTT
-	14	few	TRBV28	TRBJ1-1	CASSWSPKSTEAFF	TGTGCCAGCAGTTGGTCGCCGAAAAGTACTGAAGCTTTCTTT
-	13	-	TRBV12-3/TRBV12-4	TRBJ2-1	CASSFLEMNEQFF	TGTGCCAGCAGTTTCTTGGAAATGAATGAGCAGTTCTTC
-	17	-	TRBV7-8	TRBJ2-5	CASSPRRGGGAGETQYF	TGTGCCAGCAGCCCCAGGCGGGGCGGAGGGGCTGGGGAGACCCAGTACTTC
TRBD2	15	-	TRBV2	TRBJ2-1	CASSVPSGSRNEQFF	TGTGCCAGCAGTGTCCCTAGCGGGAGCCGCAATGAGCAGTTCTTC
TRBD2	12	few	TRBV9	TRBJ2-1	CASSSGYNEQFF	TGTGCCAGCAGTAGCGGGTACAATGAGCAGTTCTTC
-	19	few	TRBV28	TRBJ2-1	CASSSPIMTRLARDNEQFF	TGTGCCAGCAGTTCACCTATTATGACTCGGTTGGCCCGAGACAATGAGCAGTTCTTC
TRBD1	16	few	TRBV5-1	TRBJ1-5	CASSLGTGGGNQPQHF	TGCGCCAGCAGCTTGGGGACAGGGGGAGGCAATCAGCCCCAGCATTTT
TRBD2	15	few	TRBV9	TRBJ2-3	CASSVGLAETDTQYF	TGTGCCAGCAGCGTGGGACTAGCGGAGACAGATACGCAGTATTTT
-	13	-	TRBV24-1	TRBJ1-5	CATSDFSNQPQHF	TGTGCCACCAGTGATTTTAGCAATCAGCCCCAGCATTTT
-	14	few	TRBV12-3/TRBV12-4	TRBJ2-5	CASRRTDAKGTQYF	TGTGCCAGCAGAAGGACTGACGCAAAGGGGACCCAGTACTTC
-	14	few	TRBV7-2	TRBJ1-1	CASSLYSGNTEAFF	TGTGCCAGCAGCTTATATTCGGGGAACACTGAAGCTTTCTTT
TRBD1	14	-	TRBV7-2	TRBJ1-2	CASSSGTASVGYTF	TGTGCCAGCAGCTCGGGGACAGCTTCAGTCGGCTACACCTTC
-	13	-	TRBV7-6	TRBJ1-5	CASSLSAVQPQHF	TGTGCCAGCAGCTTATCCGCCGTTCAGCCCCAGCATTTT
-	14	few	TRBV18	TRBJ2-5	CASSNRASQETQYF	TGTGCCAGCTCAAACAGGGCTTCTCAAGAGACCCAGTACTTC
TRBD1	16	few	TRBV2	TRBJ2-1	CASSDGRGLRLNEQFF	TGTGCCAGCAGTGACGGAAGGGGGCTACGGTTGAATGAGCAGTTCTTC
-	14	few	TRBV29-1	TRBJ2-6	CSVAHSSGANVLTF	TGCAGCGTTGCCCACAGCTCTGGGGCCAACGTCCTGACTTTC
-	13	-	TRBV5-1	TRBJ2-7	CASSPTTSYEQYF	TGCGCCAGCAGCCCGACTACCTCCTACGAGCAGTACTTC
TRBD2	14	-	TRBV29-1	TRBJ2-5	CSVEFLAERKTQYF	TGCAGCGTTGAATTCCTAGCGGAGAGGAAGACCCAGTACTTC
-	12	few	TRBV12-3/TRBV12-4	TRBJ1-2	CASTGQSYGYTF	TGTGCCAGCACCGGACAGTCCTATGGCTACACCTTC
-	13	few	TRBV4-1	TRBJ2-5	CASSPQPGGTQYF	TGCGCCAGCAGCCCTCAACCCGGTGGGACCCAGTACTTC
-	14	many	TRBV29-1	TRBJ2-2	CSVGSSRGTGELFF	TGCAGCGTTGGGTCCAGTAGAGGGACCGGGGAGCTGTTTTTT
-	15	-	TRBV24-1	TRBJ2-1	CATSGSPRGYNEQFF	TGTGCCACCAGTGGGTCCCCTAGAGGGTACAATGAGCAGTTCTTC
-	15	many	TRBV5-1	TRBJ2-1	CASSGYGSVSSEQFF	TGCGCCAGCAGCGGGTACGGGTCAGTAAGCAGTGAGCAGTTCTTC
-	16	few	TRBV7-3	TRBJ2-3	CASSPNSGGAADTQYF	TGTGCCAGCAGCCCGAATAGCGGAGGGGCGGCAGATACGCAGTATTTT
-	15	few	TRBV14	TRBJ2-7	CASSQELGGPHEQYF	TGTGCCAGCAGCCAAGAGCTTGGGGGGCCACACGAGCAGTACTTC
TRBD1	14	-	TRBV10-3	TRBJ2-5	CAISPRTGGETQYF	TGTGCCATCAGCCCGCGGACAGGGGGAGAGACCCAGTACTTC